Given below is one TCR beta chain in context. As yet, its antigen is unknown. The data were obtained in a study of PD-1 blockade in classical Hodgkin lymphoma. Study-level findings and limits: Newly diagnosed patients had baseline TCR diversity that was reportedly lower than that of healthy donors. What caused the repertoire differences, perhaps disease activity or prior therapy, remains undefined.

The V and J ends lost 5 bases and 6 bases, in that order; junction bases with no gene match: 10. The germline V gene has CDR1 MDHEN and CDR2 SYDVKM. This CDR3 has 14 amino acids. Libraries were prepared by immunoSEQ multiplex PCR; TCRdb keeps only in-frame clonotypes and omits some of them. This sample has about 94,000 clones; 75% to 90% occur once, and the top ten carry roughly a tenth. Autologous stem cell transplantation was followed by relapse in every patient, and brentuximab vedotin exposure varied. V usage is TRBV28 and J usage is TRBJ2-7; TRBD2 matches at 7 bases. Here the sequenced sample was peripheral blood mononuclear cells (PBMCs), taken before the second cycle of nivolumab. The receptor's source is a human donor with classical Hodgkin lymphoma. The CDR3 loop reads CASSIKRDLSEQYF. The CDR3, as DNA: TGTGCCAGCAGTATCAAGCGGGATTTATCCGAGCAGTACTTC.